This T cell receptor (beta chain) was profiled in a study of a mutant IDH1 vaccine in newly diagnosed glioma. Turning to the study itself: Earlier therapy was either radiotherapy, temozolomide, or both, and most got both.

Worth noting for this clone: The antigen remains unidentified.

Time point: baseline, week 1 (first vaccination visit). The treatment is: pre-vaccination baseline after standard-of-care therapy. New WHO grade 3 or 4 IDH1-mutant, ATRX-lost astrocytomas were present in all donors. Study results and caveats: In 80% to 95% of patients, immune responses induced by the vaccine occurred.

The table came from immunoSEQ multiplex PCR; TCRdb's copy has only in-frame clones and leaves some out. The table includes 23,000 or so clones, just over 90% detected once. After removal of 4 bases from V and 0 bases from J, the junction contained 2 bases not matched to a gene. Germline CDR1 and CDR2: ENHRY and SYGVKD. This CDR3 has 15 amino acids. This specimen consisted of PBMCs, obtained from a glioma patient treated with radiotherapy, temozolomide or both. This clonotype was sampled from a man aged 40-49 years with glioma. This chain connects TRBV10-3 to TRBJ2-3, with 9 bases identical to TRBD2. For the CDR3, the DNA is TGTGCCATCAGTGGGACTAGCGCCAGCACAGATACGCAGTATTTT. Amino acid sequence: CAISGTSASTDTQYF.